Below are 17 T cell receptor beta chains sequenced from a single sample in a study of T cell repertoires in cytomegalovirus infection. These receptors' antigens are unknown. TCRdb ran MiXCR on the reads and lists one entry per CDR3 protein. The sample yields nearly 700,000 distinct CDR3 sequences, roughly 33% seen once. This sample comprised cultured PBMCs, obtained from culture after CMV antigen stimulation. All receptors come from a human donor in good health (CMV status not recorded). Some clones in this sample may be carry-over from other donors' samples.

This clonotype was found a few times. V is TRBV6-2 or TRBV6-3 and J is TRBJ2-4; 7 bases match TRBD1. The CDR3 contains 12 residues. The trim removed 4 bases at V and 8 bases at J, leaving 2 bases unmatched. Germline V CDR1 and CDR2: MNHEY, SVGEGT. The CDR3 nucleotides read TGTGCCAGCAGTTGGACAGGAGACATTCAGTACTTC. This encodes CASSWTGDIQYF.

A few counts support this clonotype. The chain couples TRBV4-1 to TRBJ2-1; TRBD2 matches at 11 bases. The CDR3 covers 14 residues. CDR1 and CDR2 (germline): MGHRA, YSYEKL. V trimming: 4 bases; J trimming: 12 bases; junction bases outside the gene matches: 8. CDR3 coding DNA: TGCGCCAGCAGCCTACTAGCGGGAGAATCTGTGCAGTTCTTC. Protein sequence: CASSLLAGESVQFF.

This clonotype turned up a few times. The rearrangement joins TRBV5-6 to TRBJ2-3, with 7 bases aligning to TRBD2. Germline V lookup: CDR1 SGHDT, CDR2 YYEEEE. The CDR3 covers 16 residues. The J segment lost 2 bases and the V segment lost 4 bases, leaving 10 bases of the junction unmatched. The CDR3 region is CASSKPGGRFTDTQYF. The CDR3, as DNA: TGTGCCAGCAGCAAACCGGGAGGACGCTTCACAGATACGCAGTATTTT.

This clonotype occurred a few times. The chain couples TRBV19 to TRBJ2-3; possible D gene TRBD1, 5 bases. The ends were cut back, 5 bases at V and 5 bases at J, with 8 bases in the middle. CDR1 is LNHDA, CDR2 SQIVND, per germline (reference sequence). The CDR3 extends over 12 amino acids. The CDR3 is CASSVQGDTQYF. CDR3 DNA: TGTGCCAGTAGTGTCCAGGGAGATACGCAGTATTTT.

This clonotype was detected only once. This chain uses TRBV18 with TRBJ1-6, with 8 positions matching TRBD1. The CDR3 length is 14 residues. V trimming: 2 bases; J trimming: 8 bases; junction bases outside the gene matches: 2. Germline CDR1 KGHSH, CDR2 LQKENI. CDR3 nucleotides: TGTGCCAGCTCACCAGAGGGACAGGATTCACCCCTCCACTTT. Its translation: CASSPEGQDSPLHF.

The chain joins TRBV7-9 to TRBJ1-2; D unresolved. Trimming removed 7 bases at V and 4 bases at J, with 10 bases between. The CDR3 loop spans 12 amino acids. Germline V gene data show CDR1 as SEHNR and CDR2 as FQNEAQ (reference sequence). The chain's CDR3 is CASTLTGYGYTF. CDR3 DNA sequence: TGTGCCAGCACCCTCACGGGCTATGGCTACACCTTC.

A few counts support this clonotype. The chain combines TRBV12-3 or TRBV12-4 with TRBJ2-3; D remains unclear. V lost 2 bases to trimming and J lost 3 bases, with 9 bases between them. CDR3 length: 14 amino acids. The CDR3 sequence is CASSLSFPTDTQYF. The CDR3, as DNA: TGTGCCAGCAGTTTAAGTTTTCCTACAGATACGCAGTATTTT.

This clonotype was observed a few times. This sequence joins TRBV19 and TRBJ1-1; TRBD1 matches 10 bases. The CDR3 has 14 residues. Per the germline V gene, CDR1 is LNHDA and CDR2 is SQIVND (reference sequence). Unmatched junction bases numbered 8, after V lost 7 bases and J lost 6 bases. The CDR3 loop is CASMMDRGVAEAFF. CDR3 nucleotides: TGTGCCAGTATGATGGACAGGGGGGTCGCTGAAGCTTTCTTT. Complete variable domain (other parts from reference TRBV19 and TRBJ1-1): DGGITQSPKYLFRKEGQNVTLSCEQNLNHDAMYWYRQDPGQGLRLIYYSQIVNDFQKGDIAEGYSVSREKKESFPLTVTSAQKNPTAFYLCASMMDRGVAEAFFGQGTRLTVV.

The chain links TRBV7-6 to TRBJ2-7; no clear D. This CDR3 comprises 15 residues. Looked up from germline, CDR1 is SGHVS and CDR2 is FNYEAQ. V lost 0 bases to trimming and J lost 6 bases, with 15 bases between them. CDR3 protein: CASSLASGPSSEQYF. The DNA for the CDR3 is TGTGCCAGCAGCTTAGCATCCGGCCCCTCGTCCGAGCAGTACTTC.

A few counts support this clonotype. The chain combines TRBV11-2 with TRBJ1-3; D is unclear. Deletions cut 0 bases from V and 0 bases from J, with 9 bases between. The germline V gene encodes CDR1 SGHAT and CDR2 FQNNGV. The CDR3 has 16 amino acids. The DNA for the CDR3 is TGTGCCAGCAGCTTAGATCTGGGGAGCTCTGGAAACACCATATATTTT. Residues: CASSLDLGSSGNTIYF.

This chain connects TRBV20-1 to TRBJ2-5; D perhaps matches TRBD1 (5 bases). This CDR3 is built from 13 residues. V lost 4 bases, J lost 0 bases, and 9 bases lay in between. The germline V gene has CDR1 DFQATT and CDR2 SNEGSKA (reference sequence). CDR3 sequence: CSATHRYQETQYF. The CDR3 coding sequence is TGCAGTGCTACCCACAGGTACCAAGAGACCCAGTACTTC.

This sequence joins TRBV6-8 and TRBJ2-3; 8 nucleotides line up with TRBD2. The CDR3 length is 13 residues. Germline V gene sequence: CDR1 MNHGY, CDR2 SAAAGT. Unmatched junction bases numbered 6, after V lost 7 bases and J lost 6 bases. The CDR3 loop is CASNRGGYDTQYF. The CDR3 coding sequence is TGTGCCAGCAACCGGGGGGGCTACGATACGCAGTATTTT.

The chain combines TRBV7-6 with TRBJ2-7; weak D call: TRBD1 (5 bases). The V end was cut by 5 bases, the J end by 0 bases, with 8 bases between. Germline V lookup: CDR1 SGHVS, CDR2 FNYEAQ. This CDR3 has 13 residues. The DNA for the CDR3 is TGTGCCAGCAGCGAACAGGACTCCTACGAGCAGTACTTC. As protein: CASSEQDSYEQYF.

This clonotype was observed a handful of times. This chain uses TRBV7-9 with TRBJ2-3; D is possibly TRBD1 (5 bases). CDR1 is SEHNR and CDR2 is FQNEAQ in the germline V gene (reference sequence). V dropped 2 bases and J dropped 5 bases, with 11 bases sitting between them. The CDR3 covers 14 residues. The CDR3, as DNA: TGTGCCAGCAGCTTATGGGAAGACAGAGATACGCAGTATTTT. Translation gives CASSLWEDRDTQYF.

The chain combines TRBV20-1 with TRBJ1-5; D unclear. The CDR3 consists of 12 residues. Germline assignment: CDR1 DFQATT and CDR2 SNEGSKA (reference sequence). CDR3 in DNA: TGCAGCACAAGACGGCTCAATCAGCCCCAGCATTTT. Protein sequence: CSTRRLNQPQHF.

J is TRBJ2-1 and V is TRBV6-8, with 10 bases aligning to TRBD2. The CDR3 has 13 residues. With V trimmed by 8 bases and J by 7 bases, 5 bases remained unmatched. Germline values: CDR1 MNHGY, CDR2 SAAAGT. The CDR3 DNA follows: TGTGCCAGCCGGGGACTAGCGCAGAATGAGCAGTTCTTC. Protein: CASRGLAQNEQFF.

This clonotype came up a few times. This chain's CDR3 is CASSYNRGNEQFF. CDR3 nucleotide sequence: TGTGCCAGCAGTTATAACAGGGGCAATGAGCAGTTCTTC. The chain couples TRBV6-6 to TRBJ2-1; 7 nucleotides match TRBD1. V lost 3 bases and J lost 6; bases outside the gene matches: 2. Germline assignment: CDR1 MNHNY and CDR2 SVGAGI (reference sequence). CDR3 length: 13 amino acids.